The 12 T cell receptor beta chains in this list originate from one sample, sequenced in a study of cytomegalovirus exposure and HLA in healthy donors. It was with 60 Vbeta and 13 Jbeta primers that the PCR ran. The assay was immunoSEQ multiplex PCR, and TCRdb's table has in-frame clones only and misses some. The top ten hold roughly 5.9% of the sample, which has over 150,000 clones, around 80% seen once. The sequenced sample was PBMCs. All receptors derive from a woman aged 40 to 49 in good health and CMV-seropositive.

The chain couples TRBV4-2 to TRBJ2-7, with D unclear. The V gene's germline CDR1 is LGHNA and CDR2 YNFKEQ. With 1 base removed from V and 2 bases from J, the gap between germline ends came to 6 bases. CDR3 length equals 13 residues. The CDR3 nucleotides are TGTGCCAGCAGCCAAGCGCGTACCTACGAGCAGTACTTC. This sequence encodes CASSQARTYEQYF.

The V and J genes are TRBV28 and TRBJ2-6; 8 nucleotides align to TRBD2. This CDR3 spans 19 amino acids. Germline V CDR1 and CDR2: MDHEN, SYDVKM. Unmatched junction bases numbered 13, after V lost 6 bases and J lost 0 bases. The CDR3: CASRERRGAPLSGANVLTF. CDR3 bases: TGTGCCAGCAGGGAAAGGCGGGGGGCTCCCCTCTCTGGGGCCAACGTCCTGACTTTC.

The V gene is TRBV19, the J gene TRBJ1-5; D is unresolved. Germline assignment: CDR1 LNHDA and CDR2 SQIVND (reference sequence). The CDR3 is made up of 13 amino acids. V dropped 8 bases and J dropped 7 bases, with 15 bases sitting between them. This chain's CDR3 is CASRSDSSQPQHF. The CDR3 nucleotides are TGTGCCAGTCGTTCTGACTCCAGCCAGCCCCAGCATTTT.

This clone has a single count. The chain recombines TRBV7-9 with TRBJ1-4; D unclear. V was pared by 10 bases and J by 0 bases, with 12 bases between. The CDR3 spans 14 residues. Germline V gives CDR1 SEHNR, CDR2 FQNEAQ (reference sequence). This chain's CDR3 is CATSESATNEKLFF. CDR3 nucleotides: TGTGCCACCTCCGAGTCTGCAACTAATGAAAAACTGTTTTTT.

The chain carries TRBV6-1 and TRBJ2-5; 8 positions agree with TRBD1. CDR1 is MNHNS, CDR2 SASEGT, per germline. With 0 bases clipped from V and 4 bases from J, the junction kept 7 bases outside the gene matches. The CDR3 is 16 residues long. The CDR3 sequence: CASSEAYQGARETQYF. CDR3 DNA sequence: TGTGCCAGCAGTGAAGCCTATCAGGGGGCACGAGAGACCCAGTACTTC.

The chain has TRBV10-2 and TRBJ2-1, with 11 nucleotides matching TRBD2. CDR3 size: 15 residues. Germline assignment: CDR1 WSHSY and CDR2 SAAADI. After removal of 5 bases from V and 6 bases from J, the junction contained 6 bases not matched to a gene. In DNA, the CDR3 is TGCGCCAGCAGTTACACTAGCGGGAGAAGCAATGAGCAGTTCTTC. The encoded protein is CASSYTSGRSNEQFF.

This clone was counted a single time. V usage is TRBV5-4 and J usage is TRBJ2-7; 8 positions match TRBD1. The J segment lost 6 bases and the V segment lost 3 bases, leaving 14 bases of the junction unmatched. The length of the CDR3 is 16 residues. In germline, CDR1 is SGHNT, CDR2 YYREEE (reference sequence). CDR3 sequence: CASSSGSPGQAPEQYF. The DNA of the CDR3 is TGTGCCAGCAGCTCTGGGTCTCCGGGACAGGCCCCCGAGCAGTACTTC.

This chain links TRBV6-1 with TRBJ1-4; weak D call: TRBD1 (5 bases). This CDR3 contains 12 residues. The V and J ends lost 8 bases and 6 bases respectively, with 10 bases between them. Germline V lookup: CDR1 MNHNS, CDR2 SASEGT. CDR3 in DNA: TGTGCCAGCGGGCGGGGGGATGAAAAACTGTTTTTT. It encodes CASGRGDEKLFF.

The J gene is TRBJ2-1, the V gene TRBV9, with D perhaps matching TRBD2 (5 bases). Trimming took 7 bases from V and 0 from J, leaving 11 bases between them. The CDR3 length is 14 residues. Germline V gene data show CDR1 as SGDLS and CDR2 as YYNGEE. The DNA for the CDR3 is TGTGCCAGCGAGGGCGAGGGCTCCTACAATGAGCAGTTCTTC. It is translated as CASEGEGSYNEQFF.

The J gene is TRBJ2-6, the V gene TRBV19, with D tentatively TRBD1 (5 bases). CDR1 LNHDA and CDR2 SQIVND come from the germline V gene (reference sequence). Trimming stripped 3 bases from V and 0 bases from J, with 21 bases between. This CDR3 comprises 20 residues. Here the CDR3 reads CASSIGYWGTSYSGANVLTF. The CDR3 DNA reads TGTGCCAGTAGTATCGGTTATTGGGGCACCTCATACTCTGGGGCCAACGTCCTGACTTTC. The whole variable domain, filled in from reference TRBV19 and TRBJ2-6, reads DGGITQSPKYLFRKEGQNVTLSCEQNLNHDAMYWYRQDPGQGLRLIYYSQIVNDFQKGDIAEGYSVSREKKESFPLTVTSAQKNPTAFYLCASSIGYWGTSYSGANVLTFGAGSRLTVL.

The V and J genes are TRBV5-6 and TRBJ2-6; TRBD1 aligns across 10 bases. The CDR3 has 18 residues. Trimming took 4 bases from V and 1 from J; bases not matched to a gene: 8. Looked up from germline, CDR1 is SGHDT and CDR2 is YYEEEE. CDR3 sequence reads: CASSPLLGQGSGANVLTF. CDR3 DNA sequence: TGTGCCAGCAGCCCCCTGTTGGGACAGGGGTCTGGGGCCAACGTCCTGACTTTC. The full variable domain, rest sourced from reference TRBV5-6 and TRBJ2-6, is DAGVTQSPTHLIKTRGQQVTLRCSPKSGHDTVSWYQQALGQGPQFIFQYYEEEERQRGNFPDRFSGHQFPNYSSELNVNALLLGDSALYLCASSPLLGQGSGANVLTFGAGSRLTVL.

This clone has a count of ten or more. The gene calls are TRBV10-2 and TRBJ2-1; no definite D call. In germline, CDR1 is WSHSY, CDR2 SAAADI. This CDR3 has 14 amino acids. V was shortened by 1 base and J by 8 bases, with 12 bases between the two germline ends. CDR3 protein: CASSEFWSEDEQFF. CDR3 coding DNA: TGCGCCAGCAGTGAGTTCTGGAGCGAAGATGAGCAGTTCTTC.